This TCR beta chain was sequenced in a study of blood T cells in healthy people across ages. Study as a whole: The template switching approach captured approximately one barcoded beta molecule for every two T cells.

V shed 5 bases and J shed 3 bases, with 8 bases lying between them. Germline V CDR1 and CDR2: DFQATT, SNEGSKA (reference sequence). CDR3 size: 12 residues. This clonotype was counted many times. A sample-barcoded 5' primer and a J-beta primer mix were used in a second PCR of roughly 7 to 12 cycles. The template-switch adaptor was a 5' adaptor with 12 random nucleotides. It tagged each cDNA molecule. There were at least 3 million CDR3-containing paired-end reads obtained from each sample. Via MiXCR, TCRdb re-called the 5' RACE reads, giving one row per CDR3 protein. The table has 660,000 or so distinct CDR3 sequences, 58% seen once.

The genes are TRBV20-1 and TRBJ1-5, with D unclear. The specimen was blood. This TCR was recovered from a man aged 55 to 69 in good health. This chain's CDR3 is CSASSYNQPQHF. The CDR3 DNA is TGCAGTGCTTCATCCTACAATCAGCCCCAGCATTTT.